Each of the 23 T cell receptor beta chains below was sequenced from the same sample in a study of blood T cell repertoires in COVID-19. Method: immunoSEQ multiplex PCR; TCRdb's copy keeps in-frame clones and lacks some. The sample lists about 140,000 clones, over 70% seen once, with over 9.5% in the top ten. Sequenced input: peripheral blood. These receptors were taken from a man aged 55-75 years with active or convalescent COVID-19.

The chain carries TRBV15 and TRBJ2-1; TRBD2 is a possible D gene (6 bases). Trimming shortened V by 5 bases and J by 0 bases, and 14 bases separated the two germline ends. CDR3 length: 16 amino acids. Germline V CDR1 and CDR2: LNHNV, YYDKDF (reference sequence). CDR3 DNA sequence: TGTGCCACCAGCCGCCGGGTAGCGGCCTCCTACAATGAGCAGTTCTTC. It encodes CATSRRVAASYNEQFF.

V usage is TRBV11-3 and J usage is TRBJ2-5; 7 nucleotides line up with TRBD2. The V gene end was trimmed by 2 bases and the J gene end by 5 bases; junction bases not matched to a gene: 2. The CDR3 spans 13 residues. CDR1 is SGHNT and CDR2 is YENEEA in the germline V gene. In nucleotides, the CDR3 is TGTGCCAGCAGCTTAATGGGAGGGGAGACCCAGTACTTC. The encoded protein is CASSLMGGETQYF.

The chain couples TRBV28 to TRBJ2-3; no definite D call. Trimming took off 11 bases at V and 0 bases at J, with 9 bases between the two ends. Germline V lookup: CDR1 MDHEN, CDR2 SYDVKM. The CDR3 spans 12 residues. CDR3 protein: CACGFSTDTQYF. The CDR3 nucleotides read TGTGCCTGCGGATTTAGCACAGATACGCAGTATTTT.

The CDR3 DNA sequence: TGTGCCAGCAGTCGTACAGTCTCTGGAAACACCATATATTTT. It codes for CASSRTVSGNTIYF. J is TRBJ1-3 and V is TRBV6-5; D unresolved. Germline CDR1 is MNHEY and CDR2 is SVGAGI. V dropped 5 bases and J dropped 0 bases, with 8 bases sitting between them. CDR3 length: 14 residues.

A few counts support this clone. V usage is TRBV2 and J usage is TRBJ1-5, with D perhaps matching TRBD1 (5 bases). Germline V CDR1 and CDR2: SNHLY, FYNNEI. Trimming removed 5 bases at V and 4 bases at J, with 12 bases between. The CDR3 covers 14 residues. The CDR3 bases are TGTGCCAGCAGTCCCTTTGGGGGGAATCAGCCCCAGCATTTT. Protein sequence: CASSPFGGNQPQHF.

This clone was seen a few times. The gene calls are TRBV19 and TRBJ2-7; 11 bases align to TRBD2. Germline V gene data show CDR1 as LNHDA and CDR2 as SQIVND (reference sequence). The CDR3 is 17 amino acids. V dropped 6 bases and J dropped 0; count of bases not matched to a gene: 10. CDR3 in amino acids: CASSAGTSGSSSYEQYF. DNA of the CDR3: TGTGCCAGTAGCGCCGGGACTAGCGGTTCGAGCTCCTACGAGCAGTACTTC.

Here the CDR3 DNA reads TGTGCCAGTCGGCCGGGACAGGGAATCTACGAGCAGTACTTC. Its translation is CASRPGQGIYEQYF. The chain couples TRBV6-5 to TRBJ2-7; 9 bases match TRBD1. Losses at the gene ends were 9 bases for V and 3 bases for J; bases not matched to a gene: 9. Looked up from germline, CDR1 is MNHEY and CDR2 is SVGAGI. This CDR3 spans 14 amino acids.

This clone showed up just once. The CDR3 loop reads CASSQGTAGSSGANVLTF. For the CDR3, the DNA is TGTGCCAGCAGCCAAGGTACGGCGGGATCGTCTGGGGCCAACGTCCTGACTTTC. The V call is TRBV4-2, the J call TRBJ2-6; possibly TRBD2 for D (6 bases). V lost 1 base and J 1 base, leaving 14 bases between the germline ends. The CDR3 length is 18 residues. Germline CDR1 and CDR2: LGHNA and YNFKEQ.

The chain is built from TRBV25-1 and TRBJ2-1; D perhaps matches TRBD2 (5 bases). The germline V gene encodes CDR1 MGHDK and CDR2 SYGVNS. CDR3 length: 16 amino acids. The V end was cut by 0 bases, the J end by 6 bases, with 15 bases between. The CDR3 is CASSEYRTSGFNEQFF. CDR3 coding DNA: TGTGCCAGCAGTGAATACAGAACTAGTGGTTTCAATGAGCAGTTCTTC.

J is TRBJ1-1 and V is TRBV4-1, with D perhaps TRBD1 (5 bases). In germline, CDR1 is MGHRA, CDR2 YSYEKL. Trimming stripped 0 bases from V and 8 bases from J, with 7 bases between. The CDR3 contains 12 residues. The CDR3 nucleotides read TGCGCCAGCAGCCAAGATGGGGCCGAAGCTTTCTTT. Protein: CASSQDGAEAFF.

This rearrangement joins TRBV28 to TRBJ1-5; D is perhaps TRBD1 (6 bases). This CDR3 has 15 amino acids. V was pared by 5 bases and J by 5 bases, with 16 bases between. Germline-derived CDR1 and CDR2 are MDHEN and SYDVKM. In DNA form, the CDR3 reads TGTGCCAGCAGTCCCCTCACAGGGCCCTATCAGCCCCAGCATTTT. It yields the protein CASSPLTGPYQPQHF.

J is TRBJ2-5 and V is TRBV24-1; 7 bases align to TRBD1. The CDR3 covers 17 residues. Per germline, CDR1 KGHDR and CDR2 SFDVKD. V gave up 2 bases and J gave up 2 bases; unmatched junction bases: 10. In nucleotides, the CDR3 is TGTGCCACCAGTGATTCCCAACACGACAGGGATCAAGAGACCCAGTACTTC. This encodes CATSDSQHDRDQETQYF.

V usage is TRBV5-1 and J usage is TRBJ1-3; no clear D. The germline gives CDR1 SGHRS, CDR2 YFSETQ. The V gene lost 0 bases and the J gene lost 1 base, with 8 bases spanning the gap. The CDR3 has 15 residues. CDR3 bases: TGCGCCAGCAGCTTGGTGACTGGTTCTGGAAACACCATATATTTT. This gives the protein CASSLVTGSGNTIYF. The full variable domain, in which reference TRBV5-1 and TRBJ1-3 provide the parts outside the CDR3, is KAGVTQTPRYLIKTRGQQVTLSCSPISGHRSVSWYQQTPGQGLQFLFEYFSETQRNKGNFPGRFSGRQFSNSRSEMNVSTLELGDSALYLCASSLVTGSGNTIYFGEGSWLTVV.

This clone was counted once. V gene TRBV7-9 combines with J gene TRBJ2-3; TRBD2 aligns across 11 bases. This CDR3 has 17 amino acids. Germline-derived CDR1 and CDR2 are SEHNR and FQNEAQ (reference sequence). Unmatched junction bases numbered 12, after V lost 5 bases and J lost 5 bases. CDR3 loop: CASSETGGLAGGDTQYF. The CDR3 nucleotides read TGTGCCAGCAGCGAGACAGGGGGGCTAGCGGGAGGAGATACGCAGTATTTT.

The rearrangement joins TRBV6-1 to TRBJ1-6, with 7 bases identical to TRBD1. V gave up 3 bases and J gave up 7 bases; unmatched junction bases: 6. The CDR3 consists of 15 residues. Germline values: CDR1 MNHNS, CDR2 SASEGT. Here the CDR3 DNA reads TGTGCCAGCAGTGACCAGACAGGGTCAAATTCACCCCTCCACTTT. Translation: CASSDQTGSNSPLHF.

This chain joins TRBV7-3 and TRBJ2-7; D is ambiguous. CDR3 size: 13 residues. Per germline, CDR1 SGHTA and CDR2 FQGTGA. V was cut by 0 bases and J by 5 bases, with 8 bases left in between. CDR3 protein: CASSLTELHEQYF. CDR3 bases: TGTGCCAGCAGCTTAACAGAACTCCACGAGCAGTACTTC.

The sample holds one count of this clone. V is TRBV19 and J is TRBJ2-7; D gene ambiguous. The CDR3 contains 14 residues. Germline V gene data show CDR1 as LNHDA and CDR2 as SQIVND (reference sequence). V lost 3 bases to trimming and J lost 2 bases, with 11 bases between them. Here the CDR3 DNA reads TGTGCCAGTAGTATCGCACCACGGGCCTACGAGCAGTACTTC. Amino acid sequence: CASSIAPRAYEQYF.

The chain employs TRBV4-1 and TRBJ2-7; TRBD2 matches 7 bases. The germline gives CDR1 MGHRA, CDR2 YSYEKL. The CDR3 spans 13 residues. J gave up 7 bases and V 4 bases, and 7 bases lay outside the gene matches. CDR3: CASSRLGTTEQYF. The CDR3, as DNA: TGCGCCAGCAGCCGACTCGGGACTACTGAGCAGTACTTC.

CDR3 sequence (DNA): TGTGCCAGCAGCTTGAGGTCCGGGACAGGGCACTCACCCCTCCACTTT. Translation gives CASSLRSGTGHSPLHF. J is TRBJ1-6 and V is TRBV5-6; 9 bases align to TRBD1. Trimming cost V 1 base and J 10 bases; bases outside gene matches: 9. In germline, CDR1 is SGHDT, CDR2 YYEEEE. The CDR3 totals 16 residues.

The J gene is TRBJ2-1, the V gene TRBV6-5; no firm D call. The germline CDR1 and CDR2 sequences are MNHEY and SVGAGI. Trimming cost V 5 bases and J 8 bases, with 16 bases left between them. The CDR3 spans 14 residues. DNA for the CDR3: TGTGCCAGCAGTAGGAACGGAAATCGGGATGAGCAGTTCTTC. Translated, it gives CASSRNGNRDEQFF.

Regarding this clone: One junction end does not reproduce the germline sequence, and a read error may be involved. Within the sample, other DNA sequences also encode this same CDR3. V is TRBV19 and J is TRBJ2-7; maybe TRBD2 (5 bases). The CDR3 is 11 amino acids. CDR1 and CDR2 from the germline V gene are LNHDA and SQIVND (reference sequence). CDR3 DNA sequence: TGTGCCAGTAGTAGCGACTACGAGCAATACTTC. Translated, it gives CASSSDYEQYF.

This clone came up a few times. This chain links TRBV28 with TRBJ2-7; D may be TRBD1 (6 bases). The CDR3 runs 15 residues. V was pared by 3 bases and J by 3 bases, with 15 bases between. Germline V CDR1 and CDR2: MDHEN, SYDVKM. The CDR3 protein is CASSFHGQNSYEQYF. Written as DNA, the CDR3 is TGTGCCAGCAGTTTCCACGGACAGAATAGCTACGAGCAGTACTTC.

The chain is built from TRBV28 and TRBJ1-1; 8 positions match TRBD1. J lost 5 bases, V lost 6 bases, and 8 bases had no gene match. Germline lookup yields CDR1 MDHEN and CDR2 SYDVKM. CDR3 size: 14 residues. CDR3 bases: TGTGCCAGCAGCGCTCAGGGGGCGAAGACTGAAGCTTTCTTT. Encoded protein: CASSAQGAKTEAFF.